Listed here is a single T cell receptor (beta chain). Its antigen is unknown. CD4+ naive, central memory, regulatory and stem cell-like memory cells were sorted via CD45RO/CCR7/CD25/CD127/CD95/CD27. The germline V gene encodes CDR1 GTSNPN and CDR2 SVGIG (reference sequence). Losses at the gene ends were 0 bases for V and 5 bases for J; bases not matched to a gene: 2. This CDR3 is 13 amino acids long. As every portion of the isolated RNA was reverse transcribed, the sequencing read expressed TCRB transcripts. TCRdb's table, derived via immunoSEQ multiplex PCR, lists solely in-frame clones and lacks some. The sample records about 250,000 clones, approximately 10% being singletons. The sample comes from a study of beta chain features in type 1 diabetes. Study results and caveats: VDJ junctions sequenced from type 1 diabetes patients showed fewer insertions and more deletions. Patients with Type 1 diabetes showed moderately but significantly shorter TCRB CDR3s in all four CD4+ subsets. Amplification by PCR could prefer shorter templates, with the same effect in patients and controls.

This rearrangement joins TRBV30 to TRBJ2-3; 7 positions agree with TRBD2. This receptor was identified in a man aged 25-45 years with type 1 diabetes. Material for sequencing was naive CD4+ T cells from blood. The CDR3 loop reads CAWSVSGGDTQYF. CDR3 DNA: TGTGCCTGGAGTGTCTCGGGGGGAGATACGCAGTATTTT.